Presented here are 9 T cell receptor beta chains from one specimen sequenced in a study of identical twins. TCRdb independently ran MiXCR on the 5' RACE reads; one entry per CDR3 protein. The sample has roughly 290,000 distinct CDR3 sequences; just under 9.5% are singletons. This sample also appeared in a second study, on yellow fever vaccine responses in identical twins.

The source material was CD8+ T cells sorted from blood. Source of these receptors: a woman younger than 35 in good health.

In its sample, this clonotype was seen many times. The J gene is TRBJ2-3, the V gene TRBV9, with no clear D. This CDR3 has 12 amino acids. V was clipped by 0 bases and J by 5 bases, with 4 bases between them. CDR1 is SGDLS and CDR2 is YYNGEE in the germline V gene. CDR3 sequence: CASSVDRDTQYF. CDR3 DNA sequence: TGTGCCAGCAGCGTAGACCGAGATACGCAGTATTTT.

This clonotype has a handful of counts. The chain links TRBV30 to TRBJ2-3; 7 bases map to TRBD2. Germline V CDR1 and CDR2: GTSNPN, SVGIG (reference sequence). V was pared by 2 bases and J by 5 bases, with 10 bases of the junction left unmatched. The length of the CDR3 is 15 residues. CDR3 nucleotides: TGTGCCTGGAGTTCGGGGGGAGGGCCGGGAGATACGCAGTATTTT. It specifies CAWSSGGGPGDTQYF.

The J gene is TRBJ2-1, the V gene TRBV11-1; D is uncertain. Germline V CDR1 and CDR2: SGHAT, FQDESV (reference sequence). The CDR3 runs 19 residues. Trimming took off 4 bases at V and 4 bases at J, with 26 bases between the two ends. DNA for the CDR3: TGTGCCAGCAGCTCTCCTTCACGCGATATCCGCCGAACTTACAATGAGCAGTTCTTC. Its protein is CASSSPSRDIRRTYNEQFF.

This clonotype was detected a few times. This chain joins TRBV7-9 and TRBJ1-5; no firm D call. This CDR3 is built from 16 residues. Germline assignment: CDR1 SEHNR and CDR2 FQNEAQ (reference sequence). Between the trimmed V and J ends, which lost 7 bases and 0 bases, there was a span of 16 bases. CDR3 sequence (DNA): TGTGCCAGCAAGTCTAGGACGCCGTATAGCAATCAGCCCCAGCATTTT. Protein product: CASKSRTPYSNQPQHF. Combining the CDR3 with reference TRBV7-9 and TRBJ1-5 gives the whole variable domain DTGVSQNPRHKITKRGQNVTFRCDPISEHNRLYWYRQTLGQGPEFLTYFQNEAQLEKSRLLSDRFSAERPKGSFSTLEIQRTEQGDSAMYLCASKSRTPYSNQPQHFGDGTRLSIL.

In its sample, this clonotype was seen many times. The chain has TRBV21-1 and TRBJ2-4. TRBV21-1 is given as a pseudogene. The CDR3 has 15 amino acids. The CDR3 nucleotides are TGTGCCAGCAGCTTCACCGGAATAGCCAAAAACATTCAGTACTTC. Translating gives CASSFTGIAKNIQYF.

This clonotype was seen ten or more times. The V gene is TRBV20-1, the J gene TRBJ2-7; D is unresolved. Germline V gene sequence: CDR1 DFQATT, CDR2 SNEGSKA (reference sequence). The CDR3 covers 13 residues. The V end lost 1 base, the J end lost 0 bases, and 7 bases lay between the germline ends. CDR3 bases: TGCAGTGCTAGAGGTAGGAGCTCCTACGAGCAGTACTTC. Its translation is CSARGRSSYEQYF.

This clonotype came up a few times. The chain recombines TRBV9 with TRBJ2-1, with D unclear. Germline CDR1 is SGDLS and CDR2 is YYNGEE. The length of the CDR3 is 15 residues. Trimming took off 4 bases at V and 3 bases at J, with 14 bases between the two ends. The CDR3 protein is CASSPYAWGYNEQFF. Here the CDR3 DNA reads TGTGCCAGCAGCCCCTATGCCTGGGGCTACAATGAGCAGTTCTTC.

The sample holds a few counts of this clonotype. The gene calls are TRBV28 and TRBJ2-5, with TRBD1 as a possible D gene (6 bases). There are 18 residues in the CDR3. Germline-derived CDR1 and CDR2 are MDHEN and SYDVKM. The germline V and J ends were trimmed by 1 base and 8 bases, with 26 bases remaining between them. CDR3 DNA: TGTGCCAGCAGTTTATATATGGAGTATGGAGACAGGAAAGGTACCCAGTACTTC. The encoded protein is CASSLYMEYGDRKGTQYF.

This clonotype was counted ten times or more. The V gene is TRBV27, the J gene TRBJ2-3; TRBD1 aligns across 9 bases. This CDR3 has 15 residues. J was trimmed by 2 bases and V by 5 bases; bases with no gene match: 5. Germline CDR1 reads MNHEY; CDR2 reads SMNVEV (reference sequence). The CDR3 protein is CASSRRDRVTDTQYF. CDR3 nucleotide sequence: TGTGCCAGCAGTCGCCGGGACAGGGTCACAGATACGCAGTATTTT.